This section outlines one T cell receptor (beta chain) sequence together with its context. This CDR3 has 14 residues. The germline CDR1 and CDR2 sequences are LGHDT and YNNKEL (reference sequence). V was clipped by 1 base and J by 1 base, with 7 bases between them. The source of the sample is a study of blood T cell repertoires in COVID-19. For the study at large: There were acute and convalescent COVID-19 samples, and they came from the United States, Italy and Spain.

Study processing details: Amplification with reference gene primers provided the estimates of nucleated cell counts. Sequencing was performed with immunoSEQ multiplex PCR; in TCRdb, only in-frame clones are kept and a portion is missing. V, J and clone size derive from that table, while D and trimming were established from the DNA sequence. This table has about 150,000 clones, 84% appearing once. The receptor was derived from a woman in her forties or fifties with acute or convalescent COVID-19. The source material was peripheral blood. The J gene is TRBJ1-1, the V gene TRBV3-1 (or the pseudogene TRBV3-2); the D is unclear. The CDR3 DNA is TGTGCCAGCAGCCAAGCATCCGGGAACACTGAAGCTTTCTTT. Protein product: CASSQASGNTEAFF.